This T cell receptor (beta chain) appears in the sequencing data of a study of T cell changes during pregnancy in multiple sclerosis. V lost 1 base, J lost 4 bases, and 7 bases stayed unmatched. The germline CDR1 and CDR2 sequences are SGHRS and YFSETQ. The CDR3 is 17 residues long. Profiling relied on immunoSEQ multiplex PCR, and the TCRdb table lists in-frame clones only, not all of them. Seen here are 55,000 to 70,000 clones, 85% to 95% observed once, and the top ten hold about 0.27%. The clonotype originates from a female donor with multiple sclerosis, enrolled in a pregnancy study. The chain is built from TRBV5-1 and TRBJ2-1; 11 bases align to TRBD2. Here the sequenced sample was CD4+ T cells from peripheral blood mononuclear cells, taken after pregnancy. DNA of the CDR3: TGCGCCAGCAGCTTGACCCAACTAGCGGGGGTGTACAATGAGCAGTTCTTC. This translates into CASSLTQLAGVYNEQFF. Based on the CDR3 plus reference TRBV5-1 and TRBJ2-1, the full variable domain is KAGVTQTPRYLIKTRGQQVTLSCSPISGHRSVSWYQQTPGQGLQFLFEYFSETQRNKGNFPGRFSGRQFSNSRSEMNVSTLELGDSALYLCASSLTQLAGVYNEQFFGPGTRLTVL.